The 20 T cell receptor beta chains listed next were all sequenced from one sample in a study of identical twins. In TCRdb, the 5' RACE reads were re-called with MiXCR into one record per CDR3 protein. The table shows about 660,000 distinct CDR3 sequences, with more than 6.5% occurring only once. The same data also went into a second study, on yellow fever vaccine responses in identical twins.

The source material was PBMCs. The receptors shown here come from a woman younger than 35 in good health.

This clonotype occurred many times. This rearrangement joins TRBV2 to TRBJ2-1, with D maybe TRBD2 (6 bases). Germline V gene lookup returns CDR1 SNHLY and CDR2 FYNNEI. The CDR3 consists of 15 residues. Trimming took 6 bases from V and 2 from J, leaving 14 bases between them. CDR3 DNA sequence: TGTGCCAGCAGCCGACTAGGAGGCACCTACAATGAGCAGTTCTTC. Protein: CASSRLGGTYNEQFF.

This clonotype has a count of ten or more. J is TRBJ2-5 and V is TRBV12-3 or TRBV12-4; D is ambiguous. The CDR3 has 14 amino acids. Trimming removed 3 bases at V and 1 base at J, with 9 bases between. For the CDR3, the DNA is TGTGCCAGCAGTTTTGGGTTTAGCCAAGAGACCCAGTACTTC. Protein: CASSFGFSQETQYF.

This clonotype was counted between two and nine times. J is TRBJ2-1 and V is TRBV5-6, with TRBD2 identical over 7 bases. The germline gives CDR1 SGHDT, CDR2 YYEEEE. V gave up 0 bases and J gave up 6 bases; unmatched junction bases: 6. This CDR3 has 15 amino acids. CDR3 protein: CASSLVTSISNEQFF. The DNA for the CDR3 is TGTGCCAGCAGCTTGGTGACTAGCATAAGCAATGAGCAGTTCTTC.

This clonotype was seen repeatedly, ten times or more. The chain joins TRBV6-1 to TRBJ1-2; a weak D match, TRBD1 (6 bases). The CDR3 length is 15 residues. The germline gives CDR1 MNHNS, CDR2 SASEGT. The V end was cut by 6 bases, the J end by 5 bases, with 19 bases between. The CDR3 spells CASSRDIPTKYGYTF. DNA for the CDR3: TGTGCCAGCAGCAGGGACATACCCACGAAATATGGCTACACCTTC.

This clonotype was counted a few times. This chain joins TRBV6-2 or TRBV6-3 and TRBJ2-7; tentatively, D is TRBD1 or TRBD2 (5 bases each). The V end was cut by 6 bases, the J end by 7 bases, with 19 bases between. Per germline, CDR1 MNHEY and CDR2 SVGEGT. This CDR3 contains 14 residues. The CDR3 DNA is TGTGCCAGCAGCCAGACGGGACGCGCCCGGGAGCAGTACTTC. Protein sequence: CASSQTGRAREQYF.

The chain uses TRBV11-3 and TRBJ2-1, with 8 bases that match TRBD1. From germline, CDR1 is SGHNT and CDR2 YENEEA. After removal of 5 bases from V and 3 bases from J, the junction contained 9 bases not matched to a gene. This CDR3 has 16 amino acids. CDR3 region: CASSLNLGQGYNEQFF. CDR3 bases: TGTGCCAGCAGCCTAAATCTAGGACAGGGCTACAATGAGCAGTTCTTC. Together with reference TRBV11-3 and TRBJ2-1, the CDR3 gives the full variable domain: EAGVVQSPRYKIIEKKQPVAFWCNPISGHNTLYWYLQNLGQGPELLIRYENEEAVDDSQLPKDRFSAERLKGVDSTLKIQPAELGDSAVYLCASSLNLGQGYNEQFFGPGTRLTVL.

This clonotype was seen at least ten times. This rearrangement joins TRBV10-3 to TRBJ2-7; perhaps TRBD2 as D (7 bases). Germline loops: CDR1 ENHRY, CDR2 SYGVKD. V was pared by 11 bases and J by 4 bases, with 21 bases between. The CDR3 extends over 14 amino acids. This CDR3 reads CALGGRGPSYEQYF. The CDR3, as DNA: TGTGCCCTAGGGGGGCGGGGGCCTTCTTACGAGCAGTACTTC.

This chain connects TRBV27 to TRBJ2-1; D is ambiguous. This CDR3 has 15 residues. Deletions cut 4 bases from V and 0 bases from J, with 10 bases between. Germline V gives CDR1 MNHEY, CDR2 SMNVEV (reference sequence). This chain's CDR3 is CASSWIESSYNEQFF. As DNA, the CDR3 is TGTGCCAGCAGTTGGATTGAAAGCTCCTACAATGAGCAGTTCTTC.

The chain carries TRBV12-3 or TRBV12-4 and TRBJ2-1; 9 positions match TRBD2. CDR3 length equals 14 residues. V was clipped by 6 bases and J by 4 bases; unmatched bases: 4. Here the CDR3 reads CASRGTSRYNEQFF. In DNA form, the CDR3 reads TGTGCCAGCAGAGGGACTAGCCGTTACAATGAGCAGTTCTTC.

The gene calls are TRBV10-3 and TRBJ2-7; the D is unclear. The CDR3 covers 11 residues. Trimming pared 2 bases from V and 3 bases from J, leaving 2 bases between. Germline CDR1 reads ENHRY; CDR2 reads SYGVKD. The CDR3 nucleotides read TGTGCCATCAGTGAGAACTACGAGCAGTACTTC. Amino acids: CAISENYEQYF.

This clonotype occurred a few times. The J gene is TRBJ2-1, the V gene TRBV21-1; the table's D call, TRBD1, has no DNA check behind it. TRBV21-1 is deemed a pseudogene. The CDR3 spans 18 residues. In DNA form, the CDR3 reads TGTGCCAGCAGCCTGAATGTACCCCGGGACAGGGGGCAAGAGGAACAGTTCTTC. Translated: CASSLNVPRDRGQEEQFF.

This clonotype was observed a handful of times. The genes are TRBV27 and TRBJ1-5; TRBD1 might be the D (5 bases). CDR1 MNHEY and CDR2 SMNVEV come from the germline V gene (reference sequence). This CDR3 contains 14 residues. V lost 4 bases to trimming and J lost 6 bases, with 13 bases between them. CDR3 loop: CASSYEGSGQPQHF. The CDR3 region has the DNA TGTGCCAGCAGTTATGAGGGGTCGGGTCAGCCCCAGCATTTT.

This clonotype has only a few counts. V usage is TRBV28 and J usage is TRBJ2-3; 10 bases are a match to TRBD2. This CDR3 contains 17 residues. Germline V lookup: CDR1 MDHEN, CDR2 SYDVKM. Trimming removed 3 bases from V and 4 bases from J; junction bases left unmatched: 10. For the CDR3, the DNA is TGTGCCAGCAGTTTCTCCATAGCGGGAGGATTCGCAGATACGCAGTATTTT. Its protein is CASSFSIAGGFADTQYF.

The chain couples TRBV25-1 to TRBJ2-2; the match to TRBD1 covers 9 bases. The CDR3 is 16 amino acids. The germline gives CDR1 MGHDK, CDR2 SYGVNS. V lost 7 bases and J lost 4; bases outside the gene matches: 10. The CDR3 protein is CASTTGTGSGTGELFF. CDR3 sequence (DNA): TGTGCCAGCACCACCGGGACAGGGTCGGGCACCGGGGAGCTGTTTTTT.

The chain links TRBV7-9 to TRBJ2-2; TRBD1 matches at 10 bases. Per germline, CDR1 SEHNR and CDR2 FQNEAQ (reference sequence). The CDR3 spans 17 residues. V dropped 4 bases and J dropped 4; count of bases not matched to a gene: 9. CDR3 region: CASSSKTTGGITGELFF. The DNA of the CDR3 is TGTGCCAGCAGCTCAAAAACGACAGGGGGCATCACCGGGGAGCTGTTTTTT.

J is TRBJ2-5 and V is TRBV14; the D call may be TRBD1 or TRBD2 (5 bases each). Germline CDR1 and CDR2: SGHDN and FVKESK. V lost 4 bases, J lost 2 bases, and 14 bases lay in between. There are 15 residues in the CDR3. The CDR3 protein is CASSPGPTIQETQYF. The DNA of the CDR3 is TGTGCCAGCAGCCCGGGACCGACTATACAAGAGACCCAGTACTTC.

This clonotype was seen ten or more times. The rearrangement joins TRBV7-2 to TRBJ2-5; the D gene is possibly TRBD2 (5 bases). Germline lookup yields CDR1 SGHTA and CDR2 FQGNSA. Trimming left V 4 bases short and J 1 base short, with 13 bases between. The CDR3 totals 15 residues. As DNA, the CDR3 is TGTGCCAGCAGCTCCTGGGAGCTTGGCCAAGAGACCCAGTACTTC. As protein: CASSSWELGQETQYF.

The CDR3 region is CASSWGLGSRYNEQFF. DNA for the CDR3: TGTGCCAGCAGCTGGGGCCTCGGGAGTCGTTACAATGAGCAGTTCTTC. The V gene is TRBV7-8, the J gene TRBJ2-1, with TRBD2 as a possible D gene (6 bases). V was cut by 4 bases and J by 4 bases, with 17 bases left in between. Looked up from germline, CDR1 is SGHVS and CDR2 is FQNEAQ. This CDR3 has 16 amino acids.

This clonotype was observed a handful of times. The V gene is TRBV5-6, the J gene TRBJ2-5; 10 bases line up with TRBD2. The CDR3 spans 13 residues. Germline V lookup: CDR1 SGHDT, CDR2 YYEEEE. The V and J ends lost 0 bases and 7 bases, in that order; junction bases with no gene match: 0. CDR3 bases: TGTGCCAGCAGCTTGGAGCGGGGGGGGACCCAGTACTTC. It specifies CASSLERGGTQYF.

This clonotype was counted at least ten times. The chain links TRBV6-1 to TRBJ2-1; 8 bases line up with TRBD2. Unmatched junction bases numbered 5, after V lost 6 bases and J lost 4 bases. From germline, CDR1 is MNHNS and CDR2 SASEGT. The CDR3 covers 14 residues. The CDR3 region has the DNA TGTGCCAGCAGCCCCAGCGGGAGTTACAATGAGCAGTTCTTC. Translating gives CASSPSGSYNEQFF.